One T cell receptor (beta chain) is described in this entry. Amplification used 60 Vbeta primers and 13 Jbeta primers. Sequenced by immunoSEQ multiplex PCR; TCRdb stores in-frame clones only, minus some. The sample holds approximately 170,000 clones; 77% are singletons and the top ten take around 3.1%. The data were obtained in a study of cytomegalovirus exposure and HLA in healthy donors. Trimming removed 1 base at V and 6 bases at J, with 7 bases between. The CDR3 is 13 amino acids. The germline gives CDR1 SSHAT, CDR2 FNYEAQ (reference sequence). The origin of this receptor is a female donor in good health and CMV-seronegative. The genes are TRBV7-7 and TRBJ2-1, with D perhaps TRBD1 (6 bases). Specimen: PBMCs. CDR3 region: CASSLDRVNEQFF. CDR3 DNA: TGTGCCAGCAGCTTAGACAGGGTCAATGAGCAGTTCTTC.